The present T cell receptor (beta chain) was sequenced within a study of identical twins. Notes on the study in general: Invariant MAIT and iNKT cells are populations that could partly confound zero-insertion analyses.

Each CDR3 protein is one row after TCRdb ran MiXCR on the 5' RACE reads. The sample lists about 300,000 distinct CDR3 sequences; over 9% were seen once. The V end lost 3 bases, the J end lost 5 bases, and 21 bases lay between the germline ends. CDR1 SGHDN and CDR2 FVKESK come from the germline V gene. CDR3 length equals 17 residues. This clonotype was seen a few times. Its antigen is as yet unknown. This same sample was also taken into another study, of yellow fever vaccine responses in identical twins.

The chain joins TRBV14 to TRBJ2-3; D may correspond to TRBD1 or TRBD2 (5 bases each). The specimen sequenced was CD8+ T cells sorted from blood. This TCR was sampled from a woman between 18 and 29 years old in good health. The CDR3 spells CASSQYQGASFGDTQYF. For the CDR3, the DNA is TGTGCCAGCAGCCAGTACCAGGGAGCCTCCTTCGGAGATACGCAGTATTTT.